The text below deals with one T cell receptor (beta chain). The CDR3 length is 15 residues. The J segment lost 2 bases and the V segment lost 4 bases, leaving 7 bases of the junction unmatched. The germline gives CDR1 SEHNR, CDR2 FQNEAQ (reference sequence). The data are from a study of blood T cell repertoires in COVID-19. Under the authors' procedure: How many nucleated cells were present was estimated from reference gene primer amplification. Sequencing was performed with immunoSEQ multiplex PCR; in TCRdb, only in-frame clones are kept and a portion is missing. The DNA gave D and trimming, while V, J and clone size come from that table. This sample yields more than 35,000 clones, of which 75% to 90% are seen a single time; around 14% belongs to the top ten.

This chain joins TRBV7-9 and TRBJ2-7; 8 bases are a match to TRBD1. The sequence came from a woman aged 65 to 85 with acute or convalescent COVID-19. The source material was peripheral blood. This CDR3 is CASSSRTGQPYEQYF. The CDR3 region has the DNA TGTGCCAGCAGCTCTCGGACAGGGCAACCCTACGAGCAGTACTTC.